This passage covers 14 T cell receptor beta chains from one sample sequenced in a study of blood T cell repertoires in COVID-19. Sequencing used immunoSEQ multiplex PCR; TCRdb keeps in-frame clones, though not all of them. The table has about 140,000 clones, roughly 84% seen once. Sequenced sample: peripheral blood. Receptor source: a young man with COVID-19, enrolled during active disease.

The rearrangement uses TRBV9 and TRBJ2-7; maybe TRBD1 (5 bases). The germline V and J ends were trimmed by 0 bases and 3 bases, with 10 bases remaining between them. The CDR3 runs to 14 residues. Germline V gene sequence: CDR1 SGDLS, CDR2 YYNGEE. The CDR3 protein is CASSVAVGDYEQYF. CDR3 in DNA: TGTGCCAGCAGCGTAGCTGTAGGGGACTACGAGCAGTACTTC.

The rearrangement uses TRBV9 and TRBJ2-3, with D possibly matching TRBD2 (5 bases). The CDR3 covers 16 residues. V was cut by 0 bases and J by 0 bases, with 11 bases left in between. Germline V gene lookup returns CDR1 SGDLS and CDR2 YYNGEE. The CDR3 region has the DNA TGTGCCAGCAGCGTAGCGGGGTCCGCTAGCACAGATACGCAGTATTTT. Its translation is CASSVAGSASTDTQYF.

The gene calls are TRBV11-3 and TRBJ2-2, with 8 bases that match TRBD2. V was clipped by 4 bases and J by 5 bases; unmatched bases: 6. The CDR3 runs to 15 residues. Germline V gives CDR1 SGHNT, CDR2 YENEEA. The CDR3 spells CASSSKREWTGELFF. The DNA of the CDR3 is TGTGCCAGCAGCTCCAAGCGGGAGTGGACCGGGGAGCTGTTTTTT.

In its sample, this clone was seen many times. This chain connects TRBV28 to TRBJ2-2; D uncertain. Looked up from germline, CDR1 is MDHEN and CDR2 is SYDVKM. V lost 4 bases and J lost 4, with 4 bases in between. The CDR3 covers 12 residues. The CDR3 spells CASSYSTGELFF. For the CDR3, the DNA is TGTGCCAGCAGTTACAGCACCGGGGAGCTGTTTTTT.

This chain links TRBV10-2 with TRBJ2-1, with 11 bases identical to TRBD1. The CDR3 sequence is 13 residues long. Germline lookup yields CDR1 WSHSY and CDR2 SAAADI. V lost 4 bases and J lost 13; bases outside the gene matches: 6. The CDR3 nucleotides read TGCGCCAGCAGTGCCGGGACAGGGGGGCCTCAGTTCTTC. Protein: CASSAGTGGPQFF.

This chain joins TRBV4-1 and TRBJ2-3, with no clear D. Germline lookup yields CDR1 MGHRA and CDR2 YSYEKL. The CDR3 runs 13 residues. V was pared by 4 bases and J by 5 bases, with 10 bases between. The CDR3 spells CASSPRGGDTQYF. The DNA for the CDR3 is TGCGCCAGCAGCCCGAGAGGTGGAGATACGCAGTATTTT.

Worth noting for this clone: The junction departs from germline at one end; a sequencing error may be responsible. The rearrangement links TRBV7-7 to TRBJ2-2; D is possibly TRBD1 (5 bases). CDR1 SSHAT and CDR2 FNYEAQ come from the germline V gene (reference sequence). The CDR3 has 15 amino acids. The CDR3 reads CASSLGAPGTGELFF. CDR3 nucleotides: TGTGCTAGCAGCTTAGGCGCCCCAGGGACCGGGGAGCTGTTTTTT.

This rearrangement joins TRBV30 to TRBJ1-4, with TRBD1 matching 8 bases. CDR3 length: 12 amino acids. CDR1 is GTSNPN and CDR2 is SVGIG in the germline V gene (reference sequence). The CDR3 DNA follows: TGTGCTTCAGACAGGGGTCATGAAAAACTGTTTTTT. Translated, it gives CASDRGHEKLFF.

The chain carries TRBV6-5 and TRBJ2-4, with D possibly being TRBD1 (5 bases). CDR1 is MNHEY and CDR2 is SVGAGI in the germline V gene. Trimming stripped 2 bases from V and 3 bases from J, with 5 bases between. The CDR3 extends over 13 amino acids. DNA for the CDR3: TGTGCCAGCAGTTACACAGGCAAAAACATTCAGTACTTC. This encodes CASSYTGKNIQYF.

The chain combines TRBV7-2 with TRBJ2-5, with 7 bases matching TRBD2. The CDR3 loop spans 16 amino acids. CDR1 SGHTA and CDR2 FQGNSA come from the germline V gene. V dropped 5 bases and J dropped 2; count of bases not matched to a gene: 11. CDR3 protein: CASSLAGARGQETQYF. The CDR3 DNA follows: TGTGCCAGCAGCCTCGCGGGAGCGAGGGGACAAGAGACCCAGTACTTC.

The chain combines TRBV27 with TRBJ2-2, with TRBD2 identical over 10 bases. Germline V gene lookup returns CDR1 MNHEY and CDR2 SMNVEV (reference sequence). V shed 3 bases and J 8 bases; nucleotides not matched to a gene: 12. The CDR3 sequence is 17 residues long. The CDR3 sequence is CASSLLGLAGVSGELFF. In nucleotides, the CDR3 is TGTGCCAGCAGTTTGTTGGGCCTAGCGGGAGTCAGTGGGGAGCTGTTTTTT.

CDR3 protein: CSGLQSSYNEQFF. The CDR3 coding sequence is TGCAGTGGACTACAAAGCTCCTACAATGAGCAGTTCTTC. J is TRBJ2-1 and V is TRBV29-1; TRBD2 is a possible D gene (6 bases). The germline CDR1 and CDR2 sequences are SQVTM and ANQGSEA. CDR3 size: 13 residues.

The J gene is TRBJ2-1, the V gene TRBV2, with D perhaps matching TRBD2 (6 bases). The V gene lost 6 bases and the J gene lost 7 bases, with 16 bases spanning the gap. The germline gives CDR1 SNHLY, CDR2 FYNNEI. The CDR3 is 14 amino acids. Written as DNA, the CDR3 is TGTGCCAGCAGGGCGCTGGGGGGAGCGAATGAGCAGTTCTTC. Amino acid sequence: CASRALGGANEQFF.

This chain joins TRBV6-4 and TRBJ2-3; 7 nucleotides align to TRBD1. CDR3 length: 13 amino acids. J lost 5 bases, V lost 8 bases, and 7 bases had no gene match. The germline gives CDR1 MRHNA, CDR2 SNTAGT. CDR3 in amino acids: CASSKDRKDTQYF. The CDR3 DNA is TGTGCCAGCTCAAAGGACAGGAAAGATACGCAGTATTTT.